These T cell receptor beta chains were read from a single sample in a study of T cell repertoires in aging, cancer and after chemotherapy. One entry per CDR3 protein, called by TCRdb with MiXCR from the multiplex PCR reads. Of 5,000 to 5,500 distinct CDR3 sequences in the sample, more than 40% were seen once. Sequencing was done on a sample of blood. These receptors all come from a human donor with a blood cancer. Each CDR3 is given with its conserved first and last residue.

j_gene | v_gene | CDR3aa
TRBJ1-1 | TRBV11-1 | CASSYADRPNTEAFF
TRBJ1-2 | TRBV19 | CASSIVATGRYGYTF
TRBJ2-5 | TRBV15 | CATSRGTSSQSETQYF
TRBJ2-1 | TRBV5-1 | CASSTYTGTDVYNEQFF
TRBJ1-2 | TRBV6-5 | CASSPPGTGGNGYTF
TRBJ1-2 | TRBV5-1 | CASSLTGTDGYTF
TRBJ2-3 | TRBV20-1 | CSAIQGTDTQYF
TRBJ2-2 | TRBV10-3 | CAISEQGSSGELFF
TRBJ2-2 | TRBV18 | CASSPLREIGGTGELFF
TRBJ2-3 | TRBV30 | CAWSVDRVGTDTQYF